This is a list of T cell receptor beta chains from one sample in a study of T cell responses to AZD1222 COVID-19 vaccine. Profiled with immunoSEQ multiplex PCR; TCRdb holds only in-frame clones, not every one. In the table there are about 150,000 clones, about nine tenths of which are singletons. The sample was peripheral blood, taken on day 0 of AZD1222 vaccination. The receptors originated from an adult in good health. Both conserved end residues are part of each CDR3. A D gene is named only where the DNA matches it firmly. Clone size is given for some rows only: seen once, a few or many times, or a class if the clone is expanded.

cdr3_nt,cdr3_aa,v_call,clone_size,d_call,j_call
TGTGCCAGCAGCTCCAGGACTAGCGGGAGAGCTAATGAGCAGTTCTTC,CASSSRTSGRANEQFF,TRBV7-6,-,TRBD2,TRBJ2-1
TGTGCCACCAGTGATCCCCGTGTCGGCTATGGCTACACCTTC,CATSDPRVGYGYTF,TRBV24-1,-,-,TRBJ1-2
TGTGCCAGCTCCGCCGGTGCCCGCACTGAAGCTTTCTTT,CASSAGARTEAFF,TRBV25-1,-,-,TRBJ1-1
TGTGCCAGCAGCTTGGGGGGGTTTAATGAAAAACTGTTTTTT,CASSLGGFNEKLFF,TRBV5-4,-,-,TRBJ1-4
TGTGCCAGCAGTTACCCAGGACTAGCGGGAGGAAGCTACAATGAGCAGTTCTTC,CASSYPGLAGGSYNEQFF,TRBV6-2/TRBV6-3,-,TRBD2,TRBJ2-1
TGTGCCAGCAGTTACGGGCAGAGTTATGGCTACACCTTC,CASSYGQSYGYTF,TRBV6-2/TRBV6-3,few,-,TRBJ1-2
TGTGCCAGCAGTTACTCCGTAGTGGGGGGCACTGAAGCTTTCTTT,CASSYSVVGGTEAFF,TRBV6-6,-,-,TRBJ1-1
TGTGCCAGCAGTTACGGGCGGACAAGCTACGAGCAGTACTTC,CASSYGRTSYEQYF,TRBV6-5,-,-,TRBJ2-7
TGTGCCAGCAGTTACCCTCAAGGGGTGAACGCTGAAGCTTTCTTT,CASSYPQGVNAEAFF,TRBV6-2/TRBV6-3,-,-,TRBJ1-1
TGTGCCAGCAGTTATAGGACAGGGTCATTGAACACCGGGGAGCTGTTTTTT,CASSYRTGSLNTGELFF,TRBV5-6,-,TRBD1,TRBJ2-2
TGTGCCAGCAGTGACAGTTTCCAGGGACCTTGGAACACTGAAGCTTTCTTT,CASSDSFQGPWNTEAFF,TRBV25-1,-,-,TRBJ1-1
TGTGCCAGCAGCTTAATACTAGCCGAATACAATGAGCAGTTCTTC,CASSLILAEYNEQFF,TRBV7-3,-,-,TRBJ2-1
TGTGCCAGCACCACCCTTGCGGGACAGGGGGCCAACGTCCTGACTTTC,CASTTLAGQGANVLTF,TRBV6-6,-,-,TRBJ2-6
TGTGCCAGCTCACCGGAGCGGGAGGGTCCAGATACGCAGTATTTT,CASSPEREGPDTQYF,TRBV18,-,TRBD2,TRBJ2-3
TGCGCCAGCAGCCCGACAGGCCTCTGGCCCCTCCACTTT,CASSPTGLWPLHF,TRBV5-1,-,-,TRBJ1-6
TGTGCCAGCAGCTTGGCCCCAGCTGGAAACACCATATATTTT,CASSLAPAGNTIYF,TRBV5-4,-,-,TRBJ1-3
TGTGCCAGCACCTTATGGCGGAGAGGGGAGGCTGAAGCTTTCTTT,CASTLWRRGEAEAFF,TRBV28,-,-,TRBJ1-1
TGCGCCAGCAGCCAAGATCTTGGGACTAAATCCTACGAGCAGTACTTC,CASSQDLGTKSYEQYF,TRBV4-3,-,TRBD2,TRBJ2-7
TGTGCCAGCAGTTCCGGGTCGAGCACAGATACGCAGTATTTT,CASSSGSSTDTQYF,TRBV6-5,once,-,TRBJ2-3
TGTGCCAGCAGGACAGGGTTTCGGCAGCCCCAGCATTTT,CASRTGFRQPQHF,TRBV28,-,TRBD1,TRBJ1-5
TGTGCCAGCAGGCCGGGACAGCACTACGAGCAGTACTTC,CASRPGQHYEQYF,TRBV7-9,-,TRBD1,TRBJ2-7
TGTGCCAGCAGCCGCGACAGGGGAGGCAATCAGCCCCAGCATTTT,CASSRDRGGNQPQHF,TRBV5-6,-,TRBD1,TRBJ1-5
TGTGCCAGTTACAGGGATCCACTCTCCTACGAGCAGTACTTC,CASYRDPLSYEQYF,TRBV6-5,-,-,TRBJ2-7
TGTGCCAGCAGTGGGGACACCTATAATTCACCCCTCCACTTT,CASSGDTYNSPLHF,TRBV2,-,-,TRBJ1-6
TGTGCCTGGGCGGGGTTGGGACAAGTAACCCATGAGCAGTTCTTC,CAWAGLGQVTHEQFF,TRBV30,-,-,TRBJ2-1
TGTGCCAGCAGCAAAATGACCCAAGAGACCCAGTACTTC,CASSKMTQETQYF,TRBV7-3,once,-,TRBJ2-5